Below are 8 T cell receptor beta chains sequenced from a single sample in a study of CXCR3-negative and CXCR3-positive naive CD8 T cells. In preparing the TRB cDNA libraries, 5' RACE with UMI labels was used. After re-calling the 5' RACE reads, TCRdb lists one entry per CDR3 protein, DNA absent. The sample table includes about 92,000 distinct CDR3 sequences. The sequenced sample was naive CXCR3- CD8+ T cells from blood. Documented subset: CD45RO-CCR7+CD27+CD95- naive CD8+ T cells lacking CXCR3 (TNR3-). Receptors originate from a human donor in good health. Some clones in this sample may be carry-over from other donors' samples.

The chain carries TRBV4-2 and TRBJ2-7; the TCRdb D gene call, TRBD2, has no DNA to confirm it. The CDR3 is made up of 15 amino acids. CDR1 and CDR2 (germline): LGHNA, YNFKEQ. The CDR3: CASSQEGALAYEQYF.

This chain links TRBV29-1 with TRBJ2-1. This CDR3 contains 16 residues. CDR1 is SQVTM and CDR2 is ANQGSEA in the germline V gene. The CDR3 reads CSVEPFSASGRPEQFF.

V and J are TRBV27 and TRBJ2-1; the D gene TCRdb calls, TRBD1, cannot be checked with no DNA. The CDR3 is made up of 16 amino acids. Germline lookup yields CDR1 MNHEY and CDR2 SMNVEV (reference sequence). CDR3 amino acids: CASSSLRDRLYNEQFF.

The genes are TRBV4-1 and TRBJ1-2. CDR3 length equals 16 residues. Per the germline V gene, CDR1 is MGHRA and CDR2 is YSYEKL. This CDR3 reads CASSQDSLGLYYGYTF.

V and J are TRBV6-2 or TRBV6-3 and TRBJ2-3. CDR1 is MNHEY and CDR2 is SVGEGT in the germline V gene. The length of the CDR3 is 16 residues. CDR3 sequence: CASSYHHGSSTDTQYF.

The genes are TRBV29-1 and TRBJ2-7; TCRdb reports TRBD2, a call that lacks DNA to check it against. The CDR3 covers 14 residues. The germline gives CDR1 SQVTM, CDR2 ANQGSEA. CDR3 amino acids: CSVELAGRNYEQYF.

This rearrangement joins TRBV14 to TRBJ2-7; lacking DNA, the TRBD1 call made by TCRdb goes unchecked. This CDR3 has 15 amino acids. Germline V gene data show CDR1 as SGHDN and CDR2 as FVKESK. This CDR3 is CASSQDQAGFAEQYF.

This rearrangement joins TRBV29-1 to TRBJ2-7; TCRdb names TRBD1, which stays unverified in the absence of DNA. From germline, CDR1 is SQVTM and CDR2 ANQGSEA. This CDR3 spans 13 amino acids. The CDR3 sequence: CSVLRTGSYEQYF.